Below are 4 T cell receptor beta chains sequenced from a single sample in a study of cytomegalovirus exposure and HLA in healthy donors. The PCR ran on 60 Vbeta and 13 Jbeta primers. Sequenced by immunoSEQ multiplex PCR; TCRdb stores in-frame clones only, minus some. The sample consists of roughly 140,000 clones, 80% of them appearing once. The sequenced material came from PBMCs. The receptor source for this set is a man aged 25-45 years in good health and CMV-seronegative.

This clone was recorded a few times. The chain joins TRBV4-2 to TRBJ2-1; D call uncertain. Germline V lookup: CDR1 LGHNA, CDR2 YNFKEQ. V shed 0 bases and J shed 7 bases, with 7 bases lying between them. This CDR3 contains 13 residues. CDR3 nucleotide sequence: TGTGCCAGCAGCCAAGACCTCGAGAATGAGCAGTTCTTC. Residues: CASSQDLENEQFF.

This clone was seen a single time. This chain uses TRBV11-2 with TRBJ1-4; 7 nucleotides agree with TRBD1. Trimming took 5 bases from V and 0 from J; bases not matched to a gene: 6. The CDR3 length is 16 residues. Germline V CDR1 and CDR2: SGHAT, FQNNGV. DNA for the CDR3: TGTGCCAGCAGCACTCGACAGGGTGCAACTAATGAAAAACTGTTTTTT. The encoded protein is CASSTRQGATNEKLFF.

This clone has a handful of counts. This chain links TRBV19 with TRBJ1-2, with TRBD1 matching 7 bases. Trimming took 4 bases from V and 5 from J; bases not matched to a gene: 7. The germline V gene has CDR1 LNHDA and CDR2 SQIVND (reference sequence). This CDR3 has 14 residues. CDR3 sequence: CASSTQTGRYGYTF. DNA for the CDR3: TGTGCCAGTAGTACACAGACAGGGAGATATGGCTACACCTTC.

CDR3 DNA sequence: TGTGCCAGCAGTGAAAGAGGTTATTCCTACGAGCAGTACTTC. Translated: CASSERGYSYEQYF. The chain combines TRBV6-1 with TRBJ2-7; D call uncertain. The V gene's germline CDR1 is MNHNS and CDR2 SASEGT. Trimming removed 2 bases at V and 1 base at J, with 9 bases between. This CDR3 is 14 amino acids long.